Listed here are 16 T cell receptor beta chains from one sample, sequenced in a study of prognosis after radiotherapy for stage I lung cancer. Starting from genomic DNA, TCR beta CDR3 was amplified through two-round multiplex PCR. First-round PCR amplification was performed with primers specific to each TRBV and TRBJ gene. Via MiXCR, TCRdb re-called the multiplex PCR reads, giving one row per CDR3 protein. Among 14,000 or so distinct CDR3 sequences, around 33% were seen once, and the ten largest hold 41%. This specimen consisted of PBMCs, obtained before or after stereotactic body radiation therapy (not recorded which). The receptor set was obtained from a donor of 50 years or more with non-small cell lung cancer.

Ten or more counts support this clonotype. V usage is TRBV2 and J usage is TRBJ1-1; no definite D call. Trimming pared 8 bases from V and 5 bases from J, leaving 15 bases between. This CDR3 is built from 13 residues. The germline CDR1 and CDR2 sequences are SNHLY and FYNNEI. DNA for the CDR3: TGTGCCAGCCGTCCCACGGGAGGGACTGAAGCTTTCTTT. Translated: CASRPTGGTEAFF.

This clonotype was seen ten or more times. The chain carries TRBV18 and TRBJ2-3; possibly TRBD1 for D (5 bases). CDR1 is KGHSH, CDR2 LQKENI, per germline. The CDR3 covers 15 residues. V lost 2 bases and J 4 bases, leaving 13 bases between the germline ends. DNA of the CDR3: TGTGCCAGCTCACCAACTACAGGAAGTCCAGATACGCAGTATTTT. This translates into CASSPTTGSPDTQYF.

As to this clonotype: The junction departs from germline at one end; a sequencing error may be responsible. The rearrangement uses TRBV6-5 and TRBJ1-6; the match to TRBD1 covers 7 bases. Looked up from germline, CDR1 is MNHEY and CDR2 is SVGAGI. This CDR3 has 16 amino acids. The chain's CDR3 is CAGSYGWDRHNSPLHF. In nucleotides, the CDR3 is TGTGCCGGCAGTTACGGATGGGACAGACATAATTCACCCCTCCACTTT.

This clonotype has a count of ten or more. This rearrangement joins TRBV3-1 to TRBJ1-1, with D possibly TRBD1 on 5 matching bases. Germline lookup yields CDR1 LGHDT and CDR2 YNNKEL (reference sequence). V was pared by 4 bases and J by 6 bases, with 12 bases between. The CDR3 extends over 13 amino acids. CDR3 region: CASSPSSGAEAFF. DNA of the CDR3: TGTGCCAGCAGCCCCTCCTCGGGGGCTGAAGCTTTCTTT.

The CDR3, as DNA: TGCGCCAGCAGCTTTGAGTCCGGGACAGTAGGGGAGCTGTTTTTT. It codes for CASSFESGTVGELFF. The chain links TRBV5-1 to TRBJ2-2; 7 bases line up with TRBD1. V lost 2 bases, J lost 8 bases, and 9 bases stayed unmatched. There are 15 residues in the CDR3. The germline V gene has CDR1 SGHRS and CDR2 YFSETQ.

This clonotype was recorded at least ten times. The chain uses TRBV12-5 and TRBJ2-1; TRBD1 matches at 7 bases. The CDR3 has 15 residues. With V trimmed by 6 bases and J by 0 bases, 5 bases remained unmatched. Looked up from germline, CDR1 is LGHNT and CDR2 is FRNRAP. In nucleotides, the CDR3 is TGTGCTAGTGGACTGGACAGGAGCTCCTACAATGAGCAGTTCTTC. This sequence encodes CASGLDRSSYNEQFF.

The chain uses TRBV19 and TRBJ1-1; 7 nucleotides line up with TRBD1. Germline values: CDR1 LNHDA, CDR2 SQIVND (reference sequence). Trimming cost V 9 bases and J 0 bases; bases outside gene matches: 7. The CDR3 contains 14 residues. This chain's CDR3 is CASRGGLLNTEAFF. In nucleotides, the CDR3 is TGTGCCAGCAGGGGGGGACTTCTGAACACTGAAGCTTTCTTT.

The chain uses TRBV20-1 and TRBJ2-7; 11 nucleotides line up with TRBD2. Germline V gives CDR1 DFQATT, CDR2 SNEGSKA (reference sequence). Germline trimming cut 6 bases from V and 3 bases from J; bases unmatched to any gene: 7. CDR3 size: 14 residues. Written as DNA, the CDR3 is TGCAGTGCGAAAACTAGCGGGGGTAGCTACGAGCAGTACTTC. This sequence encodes CSAKTSGGSYEQYF.

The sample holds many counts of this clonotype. CDR3 coding DNA: TGTGCCAGCAGCTTTAACCCCGCGTCCTTGACAGATACGCAGTATTTT. Residues: CASSFNPASLTDTQYF. V and J are TRBV7-8 and TRBJ2-3; D ambiguous. The CDR3 consists of 16 residues. V gave up 3 bases and J gave up 3 bases, with 16 bases separating them. Germline V gives CDR1 SGHVS, CDR2 FQNEAQ. Full variable domain (remainder filled in from reference TRBV7-8 and TRBJ2-3): GAGVSQSPRYKVAKRGQDVALRCDPISGHVSLFWYQQALGQGPEFLTYFQNEAQLDKSGLPSDRFFAERPEGSVSTLKIQRTQQEDSAVYLCASSFNPASLTDTQYFGPGTRLTVL.

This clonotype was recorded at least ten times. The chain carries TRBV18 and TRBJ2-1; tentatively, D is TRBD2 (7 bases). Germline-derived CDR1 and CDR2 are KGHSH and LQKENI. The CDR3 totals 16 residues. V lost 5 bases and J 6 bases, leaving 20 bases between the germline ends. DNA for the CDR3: TGTGCCAGCTCAGTGGAGGGGGGGATCTTTGGCAATGAGCAGTTCTTC. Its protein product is CASSVEGGIFGNEQFF.

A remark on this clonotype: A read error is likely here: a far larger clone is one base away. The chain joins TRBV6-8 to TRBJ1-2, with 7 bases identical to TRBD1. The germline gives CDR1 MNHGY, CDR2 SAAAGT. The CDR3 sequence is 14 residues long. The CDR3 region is CATNRRQGMDGHTF. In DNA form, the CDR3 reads TGTGCCACAAACCGCCGACAGGGTATGGATGGCCACACCTTC.

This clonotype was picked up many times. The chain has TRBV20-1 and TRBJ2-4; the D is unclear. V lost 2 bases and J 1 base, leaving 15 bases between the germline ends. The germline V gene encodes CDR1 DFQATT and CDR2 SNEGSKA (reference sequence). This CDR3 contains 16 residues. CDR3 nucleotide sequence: TGCAGTGCTAGATTCCCACCGTATAGGGCCAAAAACATTCAGTACTTC. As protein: CSARFPPYRAKNIQYF.

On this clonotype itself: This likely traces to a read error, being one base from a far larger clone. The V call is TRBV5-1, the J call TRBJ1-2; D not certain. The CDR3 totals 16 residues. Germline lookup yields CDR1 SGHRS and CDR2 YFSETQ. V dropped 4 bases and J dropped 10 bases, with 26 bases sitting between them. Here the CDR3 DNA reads TGCGCCAGCAGCCAACCGCTAAACACGGGTAGGGATGCCTACACCTTC. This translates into CASSQPLNTGRDAYTF.

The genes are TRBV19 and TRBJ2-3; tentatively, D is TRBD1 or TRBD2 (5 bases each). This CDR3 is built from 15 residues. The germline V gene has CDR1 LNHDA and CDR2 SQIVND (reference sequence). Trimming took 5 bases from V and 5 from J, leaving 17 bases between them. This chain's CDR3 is CASSPSLAGRDTQYF. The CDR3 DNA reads TGTGCCAGTAGTCCCTCTTTGGCAGGGAGAGATACGCAGTATTTT.

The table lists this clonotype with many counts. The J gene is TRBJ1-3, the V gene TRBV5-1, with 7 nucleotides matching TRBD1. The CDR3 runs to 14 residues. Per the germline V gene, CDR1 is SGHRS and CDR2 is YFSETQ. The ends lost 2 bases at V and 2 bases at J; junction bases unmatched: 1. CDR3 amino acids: CASSLGQAGNTIYF. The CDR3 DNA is TGCGCCAGCAGCTTAGGACAGGCTGGAAACACCATATATTTT. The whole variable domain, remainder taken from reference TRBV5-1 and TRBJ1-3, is KAGVTQTPRYLIKTRGQQVTLSCSPISGHRSVSWYQQTPGQGLQFLFEYFSETQRNKGNFPGRFSGRQFSNSRSEMNVSTLELGDSALYLCASSLGQAGNTIYFGEGSWLTVV.

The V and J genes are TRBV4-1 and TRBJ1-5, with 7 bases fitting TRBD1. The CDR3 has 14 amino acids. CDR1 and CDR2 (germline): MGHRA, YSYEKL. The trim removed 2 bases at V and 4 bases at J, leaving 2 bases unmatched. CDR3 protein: CASSQIQGNQPQHF. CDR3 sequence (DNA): TGCGCCAGCAGCCAAATACAGGGGAATCAGCCCCAGCATTTT.